The present T cell receptor beta chain was sequenced within a study of blood T cells in healthy people across ages. Combining a sample-barcoded 5' primer with a J-beta primer mix, a second PCR ran for roughly 7 to 12 cycles. Each CDR3 protein gets one entry after TCRdb re-called the 5' RACE reads with MiXCR. Among around 1,800,000 distinct CDR3 sequences listed, 30% to 40% were seen once. Trimming removed 3 bases from V and 0 bases from J, with 8 bases in between. The germline CDR1 and CDR2 sequences are MNHEY and SMNVEV (reference sequence). CDR3 size: 14 residues. Sequenced input: blood. This TCR came from a human donor in good health. The rearrangement links TRBV27 to TRBJ1-2; D gene ambiguous. This chain's CDR3 is CASSFRSANYGYTF. The CDR3 DNA sequence: TGTGCCAGCAGTTTTCGCTCCGCTAACTATGGCTACACCTTC.